This T cell receptor beta chain comes out of a study of T-cell memory formation after mild COVID-19. The wider study: Largely donor-specific TCR clusters were found.

This clonotype was seen a handful of times. Its cognate antigen is unknown. The study's findings and limits: Pre-infection memory carried some responding clones, suggesting that cross-reactive memory joined.

Barcoded TCR alpha and TCR beta cDNA libraries with UMIs came from 5'RACE using constant-segment primers. A single record per CDR3 protein comes from TCRdb applying MiXCR to the 5' RACE reads. This repertoire shows 550,000 to 600,000 distinct CDR3 sequences, roughly 17% found once; its top ten account for 8.1%. There are 17 residues in the CDR3. V was cut by 0 bases and J by 0 bases, with 12 bases left in between. Germline values: CDR1 KGHDR, CDR2 SFDVKD. The receptor was derived from an adult woman who had mild COVID-19 (a few samples of this study predate the infection). Cell type and time point are not known. The chain carries TRBV24-1 and TRBJ2-3; D ambiguous. Sequenced: PBMCs or a T cell subset sorted from them (not recorded which). Here the CDR3 reads CATSDLDQGPSTDTQYF. DNA for the CDR3: TGTGCCACCAGTGATTTGGATCAAGGGCCTAGCACAGATACGCAGTATTTT.